Shown below are 9 T cell receptor beta chains from a single sample sequenced in a study of cytomegalovirus exposure and HLA in healthy donors. PCR primers comprised 60 Vbeta and 13 Jbeta primers. Sequencing used immunoSEQ multiplex PCR; TCRdb keeps in-frame clones, though not all of them. The data hold about 130,000 clones, with approximately 81% observed a single time. The sample was PBMCs. Receptors were obtained from a man younger than 35 in good health and CMV-seronegative.

The V and J genes are TRBV4-1 and TRBJ2-2; 7 bases agree with TRBD2. V trimming: 5 bases; J trimming: 1 base; junction bases outside the gene matches: 7. Germline CDR1 reads MGHRA; CDR2 reads YSYEKL. This CDR3 spans 16 amino acids. As DNA, the CDR3 is TGCGCCAGCAGCTTCGGAGCGGGAAAGAACACCGGGGAGCTGTTTTTT. Translated: CASSFGAGKNTGELFF.

V is TRBV7-9 and J is TRBJ1-1; 9 nucleotides align to TRBD1. Germline CDR1 is SEHNR and CDR2 is FQNEAQ (reference sequence). The CDR3 has 17 residues. V dropped 4 bases and J dropped 1; count of bases not matched to a gene: 10. In DNA form, the CDR3 reads TGTGCCAGCAGCTACAGGGGGCTGTGGGCTCAGAACACTGAAGCTTTCTTT. Translated, it gives CASSYRGLWAQNTEAFF.

This clone was detected a few times. The genes are TRBV5-1 and TRBJ1-2; 7 nucleotides agree with TRBD1. The germline V gene encodes CDR1 SGHRS and CDR2 YFSETQ. V shed 3 bases and J 8 bases; nucleotides not matched to a gene: 7. This CDR3 comprises 13 residues. CDR3 bases: TGCGCCAGCAGCTGGCAGGGGGGAGGAGGCTACACCTTC. Protein sequence: CASSWQGGGGYTF.

The chain joins TRBV19 to TRBJ1-2; D is unresolved. Trimming removed 6 bases from V and 0 bases from J, with 8 bases in between. The germline V gene encodes CDR1 LNHDA and CDR2 SQIVND (reference sequence). This CDR3 region has 13 residues. The CDR3 here is CASSTYTNYGYTF. The CDR3, as DNA: TGTGCCAGTAGCACCTATACTAACTATGGCTACACCTTC.

This clone occurred once. This chain joins TRBV18 and TRBJ1-5, with 12 bases lining up with TRBD1. In germline, CDR1 is KGHSH, CDR2 LQKENI. This CDR3 is 17 amino acids long. Trimming cost V 3 bases and J 2 bases; bases outside gene matches: 5. The CDR3 region has the DNA TGTGCCAGCTCACCGGGACAGGGGGCCTGGGGCAATCAGCCCCAGCATTTT. Translation: CASSPGQGAWGNQPQHF.

The rearrangement uses TRBV13 and TRBJ2-1; no definite D call. The CDR3 consists of 14 residues. From germline, CDR1 is PRHDT and CDR2 FYEKMQ (reference sequence). Trimming left V 2 bases short and J 7 bases short, with 12 bases between. CDR3 region: CASSLSGDGNEQFF. CDR3 bases: TGTGCCAGCAGCTTATCGGGTGACGGGAATGAGCAGTTCTTC.

V is TRBV6-5 and J is TRBJ1-3, with unresolved D. V was trimmed by 3 bases and J by 3 bases, leaving 9 bases between them. Germline-derived CDR1 and CDR2 are MNHEY and SVGAGI. The CDR3 is made up of 14 amino acids. The CDR3 is CASSYSGYGNTIYF. The CDR3 coding sequence is TGTGCCAGCAGTTATTCGGGGTATGGAAACACCATATATTTT.

The rearrangement uses TRBV7-2 and TRBJ2-7, with a tentative D call TRBD2 (6 bases). This CDR3 spans 16 amino acids. V was trimmed by 5 bases and J by 3 bases, leaving 20 bases between them. CDR1 is SGHTA, CDR2 FQGNSA, per germline. CDR3 bases: TGTGCCAGCAGCCCTCACCAGGGAGGACCCAACTACGAGCAGTACTTC. Translated: CASSPHQGGPNYEQYF.

The chain uses TRBV19 and TRBJ1-5; D gene uncertain. Looked up from germline, CDR1 is LNHDA and CDR2 is SQIVND (reference sequence). This CDR3 has 14 amino acids. V was cut by 2 bases and J by 6 bases, with 11 bases left in between. The CDR3 protein is CASSIRSAGQPQHF. CDR3 DNA sequence: TGTGCCAGTAGTATAAGGTCAGCGGGTCAGCCCCAGCATTTT. The full variable domain, its missing parts supplied by reference TRBV19 and TRBJ1-5, is DGGITQSPKYLFRKEGQNVTLSCEQNLNHDAMYWYRQDPGQGLRLIYYSQIVNDFQKGDIAEGYSVSREKKESFPLTVTSAQKNPTAFYLCASSIRSAGQPQHFGDGTRLSIL.